Detailed here is one T cell receptor beta chain. The method was immunoSEQ multiplex PCR; TCRdb's version includes in-frame clones alone and lacks a portion of them. This table holds 35,000 to 45,000 clones, 65% to 85% found once. Cycle 7 day 1, cycle 4 day 1, and baseline were the timepoints at which blood was sampled. These data come from a study of OX40 agonist ivuxolimab in advanced cancers. Study in general: A history of anti-PD-1, anti-PD-L1 or anti-CTLA-4 therapy was acceptable, and roughly 40% had some. Three individuals attained partial responses, comprising one hepatocellular carcinoma case and two cutaneous melanoma cases.

Germline assignment: CDR1 SGHVS and CDR2 FNYEAQ. This CDR3 comprises 15 residues. Trimming took off 3 bases at V and 0 bases at J, with 9 bases between the two ends. The sample consisted of CD4+ or CD8+ T cells sorted from blood, taken in a trial of the OX40 agonist ivuxolimab. This chain uses TRBV7-6 with TRBJ2-1; D not certain. The TCR was taken from an adult with an advanced solid tumor such as melanoma, head and neck, liver or kidney cancer. The CDR3 is CASSLDGYSYNEQFF. The CDR3 region has the DNA TGTGCCAGCAGCTTGGACGGTTACTCCTACAATGAGCAGTTCTTC. The whole variable domain, remainder taken from reference TRBV7-6 and TRBJ2-1, is GAGVSQSPRYKVTKRGQDVALRCDPISGHVSLYWYRQALGQGPEFLTYFNYEAQQDKSGLPNDRFSAERPEGSISTLTIQRTEQRDSAMYRCASSLDGYSYNEQFFGPGTRLTVL.